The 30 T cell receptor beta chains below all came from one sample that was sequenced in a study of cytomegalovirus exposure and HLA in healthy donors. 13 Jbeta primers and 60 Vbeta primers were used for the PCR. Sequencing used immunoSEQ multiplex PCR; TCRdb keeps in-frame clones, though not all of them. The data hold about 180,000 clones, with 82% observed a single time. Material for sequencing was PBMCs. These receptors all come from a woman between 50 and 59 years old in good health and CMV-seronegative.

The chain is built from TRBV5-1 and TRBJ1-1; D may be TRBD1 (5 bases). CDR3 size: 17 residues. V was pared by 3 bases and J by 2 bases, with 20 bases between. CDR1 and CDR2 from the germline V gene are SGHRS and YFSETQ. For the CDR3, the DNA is TGCGCCAGCAGCTCGGTGGGTGCAGGGTCCACCAACACTGAAGCTTTCTTT. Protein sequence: CASSSVGAGSTNTEAFF.

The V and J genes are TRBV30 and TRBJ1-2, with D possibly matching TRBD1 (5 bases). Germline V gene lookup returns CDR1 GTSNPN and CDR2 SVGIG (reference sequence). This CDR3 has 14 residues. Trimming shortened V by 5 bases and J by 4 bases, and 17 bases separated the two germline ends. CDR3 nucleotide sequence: TGTGCCTGGCTAGGAACGGGAGGGACCTATGGCTACACCTTC. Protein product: CAWLGTGGTYGYTF.

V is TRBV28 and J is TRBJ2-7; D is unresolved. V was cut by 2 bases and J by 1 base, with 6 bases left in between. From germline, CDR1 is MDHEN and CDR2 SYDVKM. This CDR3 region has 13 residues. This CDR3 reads CASSLQVSYEQYF. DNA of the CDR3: TGTGCCAGCAGTTTACAGGTATCCTACGAGCAGTACTTC.

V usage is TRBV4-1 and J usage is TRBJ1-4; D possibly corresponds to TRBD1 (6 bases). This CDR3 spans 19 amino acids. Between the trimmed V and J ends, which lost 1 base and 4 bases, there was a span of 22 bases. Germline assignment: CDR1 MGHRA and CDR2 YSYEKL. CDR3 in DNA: TGCGCCAGCAGCCAAGGAGTTGGGGGTCGGGGGGCGGGTAATGAAAAACTGTTTTTT. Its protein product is CASSQGVGGRGAGNEKLFF.

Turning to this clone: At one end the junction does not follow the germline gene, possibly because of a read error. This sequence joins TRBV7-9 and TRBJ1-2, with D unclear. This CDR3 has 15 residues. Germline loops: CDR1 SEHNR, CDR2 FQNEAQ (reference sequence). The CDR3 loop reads CSSSRAMSLFYGYTF. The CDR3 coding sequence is TGTTCCAGCAGCCGAGCAATGTCCCTCTTCTATGGCTACACCTTC.

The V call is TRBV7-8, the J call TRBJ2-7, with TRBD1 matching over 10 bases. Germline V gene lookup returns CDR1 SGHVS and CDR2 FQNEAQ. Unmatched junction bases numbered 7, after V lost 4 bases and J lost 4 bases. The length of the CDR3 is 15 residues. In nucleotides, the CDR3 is TGTGCCAGCAGCTCCCTAGGGACAGGGGAATACGAGCAGTACTTC. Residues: CASSSLGTGEYEQYF.

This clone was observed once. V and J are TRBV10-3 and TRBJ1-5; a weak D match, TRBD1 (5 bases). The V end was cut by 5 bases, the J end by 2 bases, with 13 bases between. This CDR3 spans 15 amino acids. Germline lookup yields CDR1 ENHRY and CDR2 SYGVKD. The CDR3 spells CAISSGIGGNQPQHF. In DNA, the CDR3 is TGTGCCATCAGTTCAGGGATAGGGGGCAATCAGCCCCAGCATTTT.

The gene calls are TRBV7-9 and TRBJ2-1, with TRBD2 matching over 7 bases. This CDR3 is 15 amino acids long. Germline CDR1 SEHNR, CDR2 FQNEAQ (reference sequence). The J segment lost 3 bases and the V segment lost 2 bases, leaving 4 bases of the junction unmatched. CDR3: CASSLRSGVYNEQFF. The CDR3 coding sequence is TGTGCCAGCAGCTTAAGGAGCGGGGTCTACAATGAGCAGTTCTTC.

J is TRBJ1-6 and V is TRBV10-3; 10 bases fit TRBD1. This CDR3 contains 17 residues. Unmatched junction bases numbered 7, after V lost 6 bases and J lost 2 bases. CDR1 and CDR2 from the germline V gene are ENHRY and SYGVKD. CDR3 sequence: CAISSGQGIAYNSPLHF. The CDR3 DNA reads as TGTGCCATCAGCTCGGGACAGGGGATCGCCTATAATTCACCCCTCCACTTT.

The CDR3: CSVEGTSDSNTGELFF. CDR3 DNA sequence: TGCAGCGTTGAAGGGACTTCTGACTCGAACACCGGGGAGCTGTTTTTT. V gene TRBV29-1 combines with J gene TRBJ2-2, with D perhaps matching TRBD2 (5 bases). This CDR3 is 16 amino acids long. Trimming cost V 1 base and J 0 bases, with 12 bases left between them. The germline V gene encodes CDR1 SQVTM and CDR2 ANQGSEA.

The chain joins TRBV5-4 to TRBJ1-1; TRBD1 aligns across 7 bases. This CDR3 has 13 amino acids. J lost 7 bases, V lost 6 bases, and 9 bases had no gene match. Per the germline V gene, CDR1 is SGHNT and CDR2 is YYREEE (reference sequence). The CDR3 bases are TGTGCCAGCAAAGGAACAGGGGAAGTTGAAGCTTTCTTT. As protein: CASKGTGEVEAFF.

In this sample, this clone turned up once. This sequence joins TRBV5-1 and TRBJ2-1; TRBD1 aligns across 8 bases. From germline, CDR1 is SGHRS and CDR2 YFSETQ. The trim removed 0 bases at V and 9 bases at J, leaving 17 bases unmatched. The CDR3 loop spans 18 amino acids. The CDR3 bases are TGCGCCAGCAGCTTGGCCCCTACCGGGACAGGCGCGTTGCTTGAGCAGTTCTTC. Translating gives CASSLAPTGTGALLEQFF.

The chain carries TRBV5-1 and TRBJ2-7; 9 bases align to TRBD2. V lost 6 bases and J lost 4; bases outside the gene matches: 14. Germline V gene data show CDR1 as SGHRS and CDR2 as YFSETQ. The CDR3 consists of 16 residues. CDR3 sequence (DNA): TGCGCCAGCAACCCCAGCGGGGGGCTGATAGGTTACGAGCAGTACTTC. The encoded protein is CASNPSGGLIGYEQYF.

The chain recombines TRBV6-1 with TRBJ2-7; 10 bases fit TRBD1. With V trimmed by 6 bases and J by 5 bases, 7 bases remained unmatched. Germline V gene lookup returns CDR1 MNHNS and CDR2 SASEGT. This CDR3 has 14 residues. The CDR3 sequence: CASRSRDRGNEQYF. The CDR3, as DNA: TGTGCCAGCAGGTCCCGGGACAGGGGTAACGAGCAGTACTTC.

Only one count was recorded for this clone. The CDR3 DNA follows: TGTGCCTGGAGTCCAGGGCTAGTCCCCCGGGAGCGCTATGGCTACACCTTC. Its translation: CAWSPGLVPRERYGYTF. The chain has TRBV30 and TRBJ1-2; D possibly corresponds to TRBD1 (5 bases). The V end lost 2 bases, the J end lost 4 bases, and 23 bases lay between the germline ends. The CDR3 totals 17 residues. Germline-derived CDR1 and CDR2 are GTSNPN and SVGIG (reference sequence).

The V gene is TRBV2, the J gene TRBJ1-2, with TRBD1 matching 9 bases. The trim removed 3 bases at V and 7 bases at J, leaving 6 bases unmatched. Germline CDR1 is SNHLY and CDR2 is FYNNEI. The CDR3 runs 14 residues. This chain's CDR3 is CASSDEQGAGGYTF. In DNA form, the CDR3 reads TGTGCCAGCAGTGACGAACAGGGGGCGGGTGGCTACACCTTC.

CDR3 protein: CASSAAGSSYNEQFF. CDR3 nucleotide sequence: TGTGCCAGCAGCGCTGCGGGGAGCTCCTACAATGAGCAGTTCTTC. This chain connects TRBV9 to TRBJ2-1; tentative D call: TRBD2 (6 bases). Germline CDR1 and CDR2: SGDLS and YYNGEE. V lost 3 bases, J lost 0 bases, and 10 bases lay in between. The CDR3 is 15 amino acids.

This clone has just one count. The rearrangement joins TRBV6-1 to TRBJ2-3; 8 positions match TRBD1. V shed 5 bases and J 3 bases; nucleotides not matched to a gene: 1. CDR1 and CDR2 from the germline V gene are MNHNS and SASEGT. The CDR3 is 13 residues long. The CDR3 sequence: CASSRQGTDTQYF. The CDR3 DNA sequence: TGTGCCAGCAGTCGACAGGGGACAGATACGCAGTATTTT.

CDR3 region: CASSYTPGLAGAEQYF. Here the CDR3 DNA reads TGCGCCAGCAGCTACACACCGGGACTAGCGGGAGCCGAGCAGTACTTC. The chain combines TRBV5-1 with TRBJ2-7; 14 bases match TRBD2. This CDR3 is built from 16 residues. Germline trimming cut 3 bases from V and 6 bases from J; bases unmatched to any gene: 8. Per germline, CDR1 SGHRS and CDR2 YFSETQ.

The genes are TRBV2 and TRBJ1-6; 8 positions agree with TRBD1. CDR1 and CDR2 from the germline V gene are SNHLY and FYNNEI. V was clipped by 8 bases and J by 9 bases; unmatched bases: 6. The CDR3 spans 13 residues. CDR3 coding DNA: TGTGCCAGCGGGCAGGGGGCTCGTTCACCCCTCCACTTT. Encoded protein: CASGQGARSPLHF.

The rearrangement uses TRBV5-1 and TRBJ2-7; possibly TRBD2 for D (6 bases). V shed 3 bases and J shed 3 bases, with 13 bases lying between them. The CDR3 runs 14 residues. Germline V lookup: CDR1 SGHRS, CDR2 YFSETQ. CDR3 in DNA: TGCGCCAGCAGCTCCAGGGCTAGCGACTACGAGCAGTACTTC. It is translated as CASSSRASDYEQYF.

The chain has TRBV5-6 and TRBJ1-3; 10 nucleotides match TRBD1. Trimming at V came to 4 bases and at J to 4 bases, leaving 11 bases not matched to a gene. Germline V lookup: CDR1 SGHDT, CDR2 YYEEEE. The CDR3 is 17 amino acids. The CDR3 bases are TGTGCCAGCAGCCGCCGGGACAGGGGAGACGGAGGAAACACCATATATTTT. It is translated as CASSRRDRGDGGNTIYF.

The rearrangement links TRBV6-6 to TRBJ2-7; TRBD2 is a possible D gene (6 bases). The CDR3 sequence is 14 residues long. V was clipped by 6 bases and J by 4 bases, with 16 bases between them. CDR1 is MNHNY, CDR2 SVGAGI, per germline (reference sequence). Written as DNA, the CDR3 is TGTGCCAGCAGCCGCGCGGGACGCCGTTACGAGCAGTACTTC. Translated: CASSRAGRRYEQYF.

This chain's CDR3 is CAISGLAGKDTQYF. CDR3 bases: TGTGCCATCAGCGGACTAGCGGGAAAAGATACGCAGTATTTT. This chain links TRBV10-3 with TRBJ2-3, with 12 nucleotides matching TRBD2. This CDR3 is built from 14 residues. The V segment lost 6 bases and the J segment 5 bases; nucleotides outside the gene matches: 3. Germline V gives CDR1 ENHRY, CDR2 SYGVKD.

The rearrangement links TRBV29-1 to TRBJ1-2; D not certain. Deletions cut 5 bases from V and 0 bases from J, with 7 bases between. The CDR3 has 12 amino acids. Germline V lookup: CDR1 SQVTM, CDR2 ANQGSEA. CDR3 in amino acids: CSVLPANYGYTF. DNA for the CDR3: TGCAGCGTTCTTCCGGCTAACTATGGCTACACCTTC. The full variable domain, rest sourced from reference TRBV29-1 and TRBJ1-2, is SAVISQKPSRDICQRGTSLTIQCQVDSQVTMMFWYRQQPGQSLTLIATANQGSEATYESGFVIDKFPISRPNLTFSTLTVSNMSPEDSSIYLCSVLPANYGYTFGSGTRLTVV.

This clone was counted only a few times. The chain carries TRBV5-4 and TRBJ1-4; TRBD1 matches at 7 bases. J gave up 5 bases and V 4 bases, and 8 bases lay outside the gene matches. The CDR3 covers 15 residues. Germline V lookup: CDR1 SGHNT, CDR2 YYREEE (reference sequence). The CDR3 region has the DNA TGTGCCAGCAGCGCCGGGACAGTGGGAAATGAAAAACTGTTTTTT. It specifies CASSAGTVGNEKLFF.

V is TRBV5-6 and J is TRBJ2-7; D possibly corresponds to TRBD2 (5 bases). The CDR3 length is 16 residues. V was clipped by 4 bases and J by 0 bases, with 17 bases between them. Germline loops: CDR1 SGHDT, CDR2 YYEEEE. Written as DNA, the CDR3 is TGTGCCAGCAGCAACAGCCTAGCTAGGGTCTCCTACGAGCAGTACTTC. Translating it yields CASSNSLARVSYEQYF.

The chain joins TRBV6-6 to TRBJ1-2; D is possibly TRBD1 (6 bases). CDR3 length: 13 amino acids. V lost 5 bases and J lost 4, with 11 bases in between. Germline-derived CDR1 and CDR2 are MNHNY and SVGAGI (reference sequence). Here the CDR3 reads CASSTGKIYGYTF. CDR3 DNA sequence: TGTGCCAGCAGTACAGGGAAGATCTATGGCTACACCTTC.

For the CDR3, the DNA is TGTGCCAGCAGTTTATTTGCCTATTTTGGCACAGATACGCAGTATTTT. Its protein product is CASSLFAYFGTDTQYF. V and J are TRBV28 and TRBJ2-3; unclear D gene. CDR3 size: 16 residues. Trimming pared 1 base from V and 1 base from J, leaving 12 bases between. Germline CDR1 is MDHEN and CDR2 is SYDVKM.

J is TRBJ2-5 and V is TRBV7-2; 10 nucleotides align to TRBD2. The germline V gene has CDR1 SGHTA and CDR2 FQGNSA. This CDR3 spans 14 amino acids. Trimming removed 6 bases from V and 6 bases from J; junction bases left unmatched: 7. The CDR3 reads CASSSAGGSKTQYF. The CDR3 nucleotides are TGTGCCAGCAGTTCAGCGGGGGGGTCTAAGACCCAGTACTTC.